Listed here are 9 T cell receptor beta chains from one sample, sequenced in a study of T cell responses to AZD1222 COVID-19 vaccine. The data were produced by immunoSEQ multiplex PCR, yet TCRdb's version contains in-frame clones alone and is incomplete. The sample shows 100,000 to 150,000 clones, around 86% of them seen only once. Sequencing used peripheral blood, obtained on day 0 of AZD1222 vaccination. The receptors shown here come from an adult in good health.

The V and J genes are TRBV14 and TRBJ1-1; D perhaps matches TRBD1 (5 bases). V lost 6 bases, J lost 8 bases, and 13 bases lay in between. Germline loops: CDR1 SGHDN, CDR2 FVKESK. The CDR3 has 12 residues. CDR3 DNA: TGTGCCAGCAGTAAGTCGGGGCTAGAAGCTTTCTTT. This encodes CASSKSGLEAFF.

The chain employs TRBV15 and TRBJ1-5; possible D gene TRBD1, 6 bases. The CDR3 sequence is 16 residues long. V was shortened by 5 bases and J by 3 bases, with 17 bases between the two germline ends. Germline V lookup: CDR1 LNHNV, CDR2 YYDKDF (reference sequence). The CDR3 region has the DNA TGTGCCACCAGCCGAGGGGGGGATGGTGACAATCAGCCCCAGCATTTT. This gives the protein CATSRGGDGDNQPQHF.

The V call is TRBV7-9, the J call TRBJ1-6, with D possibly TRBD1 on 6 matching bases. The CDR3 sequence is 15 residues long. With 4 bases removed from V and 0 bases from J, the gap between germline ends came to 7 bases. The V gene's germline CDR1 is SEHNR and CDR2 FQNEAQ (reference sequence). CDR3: CASSWDNSYNSPLHF. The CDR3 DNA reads TGTGCCAGCAGCTGGGACAACTCCTATAATTCACCCCTCCACTTT. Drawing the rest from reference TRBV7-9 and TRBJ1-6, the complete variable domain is DTGVSQNPRHKITKRGQNVTFRCDPISEHNRLYWYRQTLGQGPEFLTYFQNEAQLEKSRLLSDRFSAERPKGSFSTLEIQRTEQGDSAMYLCASSWDNSYNSPLHFGNGTRLTVT.

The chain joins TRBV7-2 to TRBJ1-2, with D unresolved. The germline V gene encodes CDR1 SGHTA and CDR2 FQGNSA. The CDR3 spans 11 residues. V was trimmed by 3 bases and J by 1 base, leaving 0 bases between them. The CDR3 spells CASSFNYGYTF. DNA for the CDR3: TGTGCCAGCAGCTTTAACTATGGCTACACCTTC.

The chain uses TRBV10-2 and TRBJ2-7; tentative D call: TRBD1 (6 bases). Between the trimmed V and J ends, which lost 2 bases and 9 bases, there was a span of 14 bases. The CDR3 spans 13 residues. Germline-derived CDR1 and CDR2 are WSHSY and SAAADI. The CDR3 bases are TGCGCCAGCAGTGAGGAATACAGGGTTTGGCAGTACTTC. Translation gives CASSEEYRVWQYF.

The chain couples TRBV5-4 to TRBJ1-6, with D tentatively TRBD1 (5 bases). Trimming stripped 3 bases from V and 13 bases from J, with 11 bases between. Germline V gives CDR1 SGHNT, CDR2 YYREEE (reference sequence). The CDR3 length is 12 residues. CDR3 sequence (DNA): TGTGCCAGCAGCTGGGACCGTCAGCCCCTCCACTTT. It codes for CASSWDRQPLHF.

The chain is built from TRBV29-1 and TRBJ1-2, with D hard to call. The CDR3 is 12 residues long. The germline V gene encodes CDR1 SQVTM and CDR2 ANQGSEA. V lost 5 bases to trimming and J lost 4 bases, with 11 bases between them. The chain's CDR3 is CSVQTPSYGYTF. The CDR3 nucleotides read TGCAGCGTTCAGACACCCAGCTATGGCTACACCTTC.

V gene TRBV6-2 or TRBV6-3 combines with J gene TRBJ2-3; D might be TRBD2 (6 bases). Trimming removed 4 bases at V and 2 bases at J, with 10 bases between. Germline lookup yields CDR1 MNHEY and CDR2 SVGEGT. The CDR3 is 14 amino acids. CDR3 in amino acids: CASSSPGVTDTQYF. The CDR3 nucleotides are TGTGCCAGCAGTTCACCGGGGGTCACAGATACGCAGTATTTT.

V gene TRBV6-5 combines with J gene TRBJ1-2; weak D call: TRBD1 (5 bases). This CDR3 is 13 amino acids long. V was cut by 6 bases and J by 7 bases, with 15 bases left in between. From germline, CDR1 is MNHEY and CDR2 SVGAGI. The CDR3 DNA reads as TGTGCCAGCAGCCACGACACAAGGGGTGGCTACACCTTC. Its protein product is CASSHDTRGGYTF.